The 12 T cell receptor beta chains presented below share a single source sample, sequenced in a study of blood T cell repertoires in COVID-19. Only in-frame clones appear in the TCRdb table, and some are missing; sequencing was by immunoSEQ multiplex PCR. The sample shows 200,000 to 250,000 clones, around four fifths of them seen only once. Material: peripheral blood. All receptors derive from a woman aged 65 to 85 with COVID-19, enrolled during active disease.

This clone has just a few counts. The chain is built from TRBV7-8 and TRBJ2-3, with D possibly TRBD2 on 5 matching bases. With 4 bases removed from V and 1 base from J, the gap between germline ends came to 12 bases. The germline V gene encodes CDR1 SGHVS and CDR2 FQNEAQ. This CDR3 is built from 15 residues. The CDR3 spells CASSSEGRGTDTQYF. The CDR3 DNA is TGTGCCAGCAGCTCCGAGGGCCGCGGCACAGATACGCAGTATTTT.

V usage is TRBV11-3 and J usage is TRBJ2-5; tentatively, D is TRBD1 (6 bases). Germline V lookup: CDR1 SGHNT, CDR2 YENEEA. This CDR3 is built from 20 residues. Trimming left V 2 bases short and J 0 bases short, with 25 bases between. The CDR3, as DNA: TGTGCCAGCAGCTTAATTGAGGGCCCACCCGTAGGACAGTACCAAGAGACCCAGTACTTC. This gives the protein CASSLIEGPPVGQYQETQYF. Full variable domain (missing parts from reference TRBV11-3 and TRBJ2-5): EAGVVQSPRYKIIEKKQPVAFWCNPISGHNTLYWYLQNLGQGPELLIRYENEEAVDDSQLPKDRFSAERLKGVDSTLKIQPAELGDSAVYLCASSLIEGPPVGQYQETQYFGPGTRLLVL.

The sample holds a few counts of this clone. V usage is TRBV19 and J usage is TRBJ2-7, with 13 positions matching TRBD2. The CDR3 length is 15 residues. Germline lookup yields CDR1 LNHDA and CDR2 SQIVND (reference sequence). Trimming took 3 bases from V and 4 from J; bases not matched to a gene: 3. The CDR3 is CASSMGTSGIYEQYF. DNA of the CDR3: TGTGCCAGTAGTATGGGGACTAGCGGGATTTACGAGCAGTACTTC.

The rearrangement links TRBV19 to TRBJ2-1, with 11 bases aligning to TRBD2. Germline V gene lookup returns CDR1 LNHDA and CDR2 SQIVND (reference sequence). The CDR3 covers 14 residues. Trimming removed 7 bases from V and 7 bases from J; junction bases left unmatched: 6. The CDR3 is CASKTSGSLNEQFF. The DNA for the CDR3 is TGTGCCAGTAAAACTAGCGGGAGCTTAAATGAGCAGTTCTTC.

This clone was seen only once. J is TRBJ2-1 and V is TRBV28, with 8 bases matching TRBD2. The germline CDR1 and CDR2 sequences are MDHEN and SYDVKM. The V and J ends lost 6 bases and 6 bases, in that order; junction bases with no gene match: 10. The CDR3 loop spans 15 amino acids. The DNA for the CDR3 is TGTGCCAGCAGCTCTCACGGGACTAGAAGCAATGAGCAGTTCTTC. This translates into CASSSHGTRSNEQFF.

The table lists this clone with a few counts. J is TRBJ2-7 and V is TRBV5-1; D is unclear. CDR3 length: 12 amino acids. Germline CDR1 is SGHRS and CDR2 is YFSETQ. V lost 2 bases and J lost 3, with 6 bases in between. As DNA, the CDR3 is TGCGCCAGCAGCTTAACAGACTACGAGCAGTACTTC. It encodes CASSLTDYEQYF.

The gene calls are TRBV10-2 and TRBJ2-7; D ambiguous. V lost 4 bases, J lost 2 bases, and 12 bases lay in between. CDR3 length: 14 amino acids. The germline V gene encodes CDR1 WSHSY and CDR2 SAAADI. The CDR3 DNA sequence: TGCGCCAGCAGTGTCTCCCCTGCGGCCTACGAGCAGTACTTC. This codes for CASSVSPAAYEQYF.

The chain combines TRBV10-3 with TRBJ2-2; tentatively, D is TRBD1 (7 bases). This CDR3 contains 15 residues. The germline V and J ends were trimmed by 2 bases and 1 base, with 8 bases remaining between them. The germline CDR1 and CDR2 sequences are ENHRY and SYGVKD. This CDR3 reads CAISEQGGNTGELFF. The CDR3 coding sequence is TGTGCCATCAGTGAGCAGGGGGGGAACACCGGGGAGCTGTTTTTT.

The chain combines TRBV3-1 (or the pseudogene TRBV3-2) with TRBJ1-4; TRBD1 might be the D (6 bases). CDR1 and CDR2 (germline): LGHDT, YNNKEL (reference sequence). The CDR3 runs to 16 residues. V was shortened by 4 bases and J by 0 bases, with 12 bases between the two germline ends. The CDR3 nucleotides read TGTGCCAGCAGCCGCCTACAGGGAGCAACTAATGAAAAACTGTTTTTT. Translated: CASSRLQGATNEKLFF.

This chain uses TRBV7-2 with TRBJ2-3; 8 nucleotides match TRBD1. Germline trimming cut 6 bases from V and 2 bases from J; bases unmatched to any gene: 7. The CDR3 extends over 15 amino acids. Germline V gene data show CDR1 as SGHTA and CDR2 as FQGNSA. CDR3 in amino acids: CASRRGQGHTDTQYF. DNA for the CDR3: TGTGCCAGCAGACGAGGACAGGGTCACACAGATACGCAGTATTTT.

The sample holds one count of this clone. The V call is TRBV30, the J call TRBJ1-1, with TRBD1 as a possible D gene (5 bases). The germline gives CDR1 GTSNPN, CDR2 SVGIG (reference sequence). The ends were cut back, 2 bases at V and 3 bases at J, with 13 bases in the middle. The CDR3 is 14 amino acids. The CDR3 DNA is TGTGCCTGGAGTCCCCGGAGGGGATACACTGAAGCTTTCTTT. Translating it yields CAWSPRRGYTEAFF. Looking up the rest from reference TRBV30 and TRBJ1-1 gives the full variable domain: SQTIHQWPATLVQPVGSPLSLECTVEGTSNPNLYWYRQAAGRGLQLLFYSVGIGQISSEVPQNLSASRPQDRQFILSSKKLLLSDSGFYLCAWSPRRGYTEAFFGQGTRLTVV.

About this clone itself: Other DNA sequences in this sample translate to the same CDR3. CDR3 amino acids: CASSLAGYGYTF. CDR3 nucleotides: TGTGCCAGCAGTTTGGCAGGCTATGGCTACACCTTC. The chain is built from TRBV28 and TRBJ1-2; D gene unclear. Germline V gene data show CDR1 as MDHEN and CDR2 as SYDVKM. V was pared by 3 bases and J by 4 bases, with 6 bases between. The CDR3 has 12 amino acids.